This T cell receptor beta chain is from a study of blood T cell repertoires in COVID-19. Authors' methods: By means of reference gene primer amplification, nucleated cell counts were estimated. Data came from immunoSEQ multiplex PCR; TCRdb stores just in-frame clones and leaves some out. The V and J calls and clone size are taken from that table; D and trimming were inferred from the DNA. The sample contains 190,000 or so clones, 70% to 90% of which appear only once. Germline values: CDR1 MNHEY, CDR2 SVGEGT. The length of the CDR3 is 13 residues. V was clipped by 6 bases and J by 8 bases, with 16 bases between them.

Sequenced material: peripheral blood. This rearrangement joins TRBV6-2 or TRBV6-3 to TRBJ1-2; D is possibly TRBD1 (5 bases). The sequence derives from a man in his forties or fifties with active or convalescent COVID-19. The CDR3 region has the DNA TGTGCCAGCAGCTTTGCGACAGAAGCGGGCTACACCTTC. As protein: CASSFATEAGYTF.